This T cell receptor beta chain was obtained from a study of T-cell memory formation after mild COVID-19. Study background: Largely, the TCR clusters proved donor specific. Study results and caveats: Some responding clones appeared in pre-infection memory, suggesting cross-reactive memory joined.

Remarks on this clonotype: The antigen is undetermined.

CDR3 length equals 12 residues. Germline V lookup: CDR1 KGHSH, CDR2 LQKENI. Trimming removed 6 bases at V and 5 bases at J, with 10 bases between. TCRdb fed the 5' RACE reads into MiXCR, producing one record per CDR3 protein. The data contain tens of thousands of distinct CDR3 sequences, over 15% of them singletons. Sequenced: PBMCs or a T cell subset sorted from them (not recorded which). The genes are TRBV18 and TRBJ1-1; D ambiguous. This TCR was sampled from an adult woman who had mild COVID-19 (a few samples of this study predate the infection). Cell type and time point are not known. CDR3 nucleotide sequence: TGTGCCAGCTCCCCCAGCCGGACTGAAGCTTTCTTT. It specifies CASSPSRTEAFF.